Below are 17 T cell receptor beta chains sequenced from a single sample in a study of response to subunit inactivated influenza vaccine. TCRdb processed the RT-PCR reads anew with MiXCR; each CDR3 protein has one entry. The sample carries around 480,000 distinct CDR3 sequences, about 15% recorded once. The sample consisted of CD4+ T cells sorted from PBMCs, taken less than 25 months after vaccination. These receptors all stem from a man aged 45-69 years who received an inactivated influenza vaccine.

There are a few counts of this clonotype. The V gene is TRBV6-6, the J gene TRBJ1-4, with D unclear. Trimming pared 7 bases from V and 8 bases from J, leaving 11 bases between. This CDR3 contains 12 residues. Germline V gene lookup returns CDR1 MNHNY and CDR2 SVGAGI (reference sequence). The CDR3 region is CASKTVGEKLFF. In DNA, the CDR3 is TGTGCCAGCAAGACGGTAGGCGAAAAACTGTTTTTT.

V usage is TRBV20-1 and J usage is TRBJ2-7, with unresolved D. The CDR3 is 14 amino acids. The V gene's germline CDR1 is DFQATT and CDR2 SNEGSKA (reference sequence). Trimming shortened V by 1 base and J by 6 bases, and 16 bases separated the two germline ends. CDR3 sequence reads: CSARVAADGSEQYF. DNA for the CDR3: TGCAGTGCTAGAGTGGCGGCCGACGGCTCCGAGCAGTACTTC.

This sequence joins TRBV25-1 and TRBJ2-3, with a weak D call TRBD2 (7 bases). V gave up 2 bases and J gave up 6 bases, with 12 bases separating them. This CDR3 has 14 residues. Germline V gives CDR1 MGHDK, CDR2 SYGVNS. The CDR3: CASSERGARDTQYF. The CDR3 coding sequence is TGTGCCAGCAGTGAACGGGGGGCCAGGGATACGCAGTATTTT.

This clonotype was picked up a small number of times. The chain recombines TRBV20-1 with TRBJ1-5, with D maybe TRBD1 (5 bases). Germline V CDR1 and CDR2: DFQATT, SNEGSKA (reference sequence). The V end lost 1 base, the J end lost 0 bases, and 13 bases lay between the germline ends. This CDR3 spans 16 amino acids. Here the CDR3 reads CSARAMNRNSNQPQHF. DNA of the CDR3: TGCAGTGCTAGAGCCATGAACAGGAATAGCAATCAGCCCCAGCATTTT.

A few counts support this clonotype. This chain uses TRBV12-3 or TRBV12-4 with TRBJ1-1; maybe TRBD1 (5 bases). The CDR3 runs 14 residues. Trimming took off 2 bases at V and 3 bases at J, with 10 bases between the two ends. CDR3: CASSLSGGDTEAFF. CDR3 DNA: TGTGCCAGCAGTTTAAGTGGGGGTGACACTGAAGCTTTCTTT.

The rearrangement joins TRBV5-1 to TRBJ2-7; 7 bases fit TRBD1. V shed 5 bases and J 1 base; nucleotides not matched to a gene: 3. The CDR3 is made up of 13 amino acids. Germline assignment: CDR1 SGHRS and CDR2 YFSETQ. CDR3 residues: CASRTGQSYEQYF. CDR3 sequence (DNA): TGCGCCAGCAGAACGGGACAGTCCTACGAGCAGTACTTC.

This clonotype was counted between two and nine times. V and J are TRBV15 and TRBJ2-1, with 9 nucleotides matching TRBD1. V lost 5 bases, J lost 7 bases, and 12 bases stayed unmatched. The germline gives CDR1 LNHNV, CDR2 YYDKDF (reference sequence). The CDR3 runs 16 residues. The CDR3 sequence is CATSRGTGSSGNEQFF. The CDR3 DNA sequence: TGTGCCACCAGCCGCGGGACAGGGAGTTCGGGGAATGAGCAGTTCTTC.

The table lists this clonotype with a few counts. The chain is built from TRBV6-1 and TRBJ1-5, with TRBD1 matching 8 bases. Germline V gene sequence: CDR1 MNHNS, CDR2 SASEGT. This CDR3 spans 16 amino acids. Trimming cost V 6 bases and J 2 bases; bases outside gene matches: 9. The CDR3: CASSPYSGGGNQPQHF. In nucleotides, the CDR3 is TGTGCCAGCAGCCCCTACTCAGGGGGCGGCAATCAGCCCCAGCATTTT.

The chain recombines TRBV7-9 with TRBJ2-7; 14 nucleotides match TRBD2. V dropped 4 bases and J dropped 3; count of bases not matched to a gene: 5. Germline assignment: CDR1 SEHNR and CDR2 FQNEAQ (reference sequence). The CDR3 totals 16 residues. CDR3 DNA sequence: TGTGCCAGCAGCTCCTCAGGGACTAGCGGGAGCTACGAGCAGTACTTC. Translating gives CASSSSGTSGSYEQYF. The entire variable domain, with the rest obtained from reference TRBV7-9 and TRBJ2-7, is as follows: DTGVSQNPRHKITKRGQNVTFRCDPISEHNRLYWYRQTLGQGPEFLTYFQNEAQLEKSRLLSDRFSAERPKGSFSTLEIQRTEQGDSAMYLCASSSSGTSGSYEQYFGPGTRLTVT.

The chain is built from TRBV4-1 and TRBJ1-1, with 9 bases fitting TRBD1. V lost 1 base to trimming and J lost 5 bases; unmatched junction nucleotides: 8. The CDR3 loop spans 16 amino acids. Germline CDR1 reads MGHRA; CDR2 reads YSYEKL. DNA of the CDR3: TGCGCCAGCAGCCAAGCAACAAACAGGGGGCGAACTGAAGCTTTCTTT. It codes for CASSQATNRGRTEAFF.

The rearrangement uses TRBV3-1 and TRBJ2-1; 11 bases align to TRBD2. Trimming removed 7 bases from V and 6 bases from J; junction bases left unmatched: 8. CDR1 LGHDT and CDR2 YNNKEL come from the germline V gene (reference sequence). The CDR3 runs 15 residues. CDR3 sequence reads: CASTRGLAGLNEQFF. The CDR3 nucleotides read TGTGCCAGCACCAGAGGACTAGCGGGCCTCAATGAGCAGTTCTTC.

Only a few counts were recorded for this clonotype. CDR3 sequence (DNA): TGTGCCAGCAGTTTAGGCGGGACAAACCTCGCCTACAATGAGCAGTTCTTC. Encoded protein: CASSLGGTNLAYNEQFF. The chain links TRBV12-3 or TRBV12-4 to TRBJ2-1; tentatively, D is TRBD1 or TRBD2 (6 bases each). With 1 base removed from V and 2 bases from J, the gap between germline ends came to 15 bases. There are 17 residues in the CDR3.

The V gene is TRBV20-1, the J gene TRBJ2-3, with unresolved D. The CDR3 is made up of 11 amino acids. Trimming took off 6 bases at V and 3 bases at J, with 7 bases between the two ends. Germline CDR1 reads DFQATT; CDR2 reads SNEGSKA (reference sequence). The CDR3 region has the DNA TGCAGTGCCTTGGCGACAGATACGCAGTATTTT. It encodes CSALATDTQYF.

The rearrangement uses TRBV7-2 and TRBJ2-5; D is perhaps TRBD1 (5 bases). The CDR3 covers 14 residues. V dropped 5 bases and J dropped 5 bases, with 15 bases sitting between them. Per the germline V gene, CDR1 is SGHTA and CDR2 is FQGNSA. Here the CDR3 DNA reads TGTGCCAGCAGCCCCGTGGGGCTTTATGAGACCCAGTACTTC. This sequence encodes CASSPVGLYETQYF.

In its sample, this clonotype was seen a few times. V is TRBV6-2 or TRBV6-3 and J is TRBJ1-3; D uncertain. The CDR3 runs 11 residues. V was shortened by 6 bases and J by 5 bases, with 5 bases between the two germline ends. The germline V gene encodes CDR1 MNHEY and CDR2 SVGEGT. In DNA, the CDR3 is TGTGCCAGCAGCATTCGAAACACCATATATTTT. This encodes CASSIRNTIYF.

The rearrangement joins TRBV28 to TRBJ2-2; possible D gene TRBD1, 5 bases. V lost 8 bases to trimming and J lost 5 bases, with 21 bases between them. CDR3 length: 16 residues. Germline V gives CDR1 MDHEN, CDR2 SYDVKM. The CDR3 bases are TGTGCCAGCGGATTAGAAACAGGCTTTGGTACCGGGGAGCTGTTTTTT. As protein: CASGLETGFGTGELFF.

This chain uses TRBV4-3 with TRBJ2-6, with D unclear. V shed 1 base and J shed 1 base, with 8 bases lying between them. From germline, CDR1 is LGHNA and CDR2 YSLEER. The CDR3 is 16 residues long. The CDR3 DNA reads TGCGCCAGCAGCCAAGGTCCTGGGTCTGGGGCCAACGTCCTGACTTTC. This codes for CASSQGPGSGANVLTF.